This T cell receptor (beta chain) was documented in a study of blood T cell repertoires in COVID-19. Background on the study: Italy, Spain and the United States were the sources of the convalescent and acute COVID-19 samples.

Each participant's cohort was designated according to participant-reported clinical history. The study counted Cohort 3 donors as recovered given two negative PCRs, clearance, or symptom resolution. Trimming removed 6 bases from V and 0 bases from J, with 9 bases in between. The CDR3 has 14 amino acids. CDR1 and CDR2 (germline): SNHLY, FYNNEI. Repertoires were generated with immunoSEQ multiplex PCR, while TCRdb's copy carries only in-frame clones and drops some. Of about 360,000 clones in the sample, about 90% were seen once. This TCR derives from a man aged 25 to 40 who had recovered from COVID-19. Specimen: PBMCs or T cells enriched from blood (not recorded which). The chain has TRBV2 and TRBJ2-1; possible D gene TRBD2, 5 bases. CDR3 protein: CASRSGSSYNEQFF. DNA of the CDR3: TGTGCCAGCAGGAGCGGATCCTCCTACAATGAGCAGTTCTTC.